The 15 T cell receptor delta chains below come from one sample, sequenced in a study of γδ T cells in repeated Plasmodium falciparum infection. TCRdb reanalysed the multiplex PCR reads with CATT. The sample lists 50,000 to 65,000 delta-chain clones, over 1.5% occurring once. Flow sorting of PBMC yielded separate Vgamma9/Vdelta2+ and Vdelta2-negative gammadelta T cell populations for bulk repertoire analysis. Sample: gamma-delta T cells from blood. These receptors all stem from a pool of human donors (malaria-infected and uninfected, not separated).

The CDR3 region is CALGERYPTGGWGISSDKLIF. The CDR3 DNA sequence: TGTGCTCTTGGGGAACGGTATCCTACAGGAGGGTGGGGGATATCGTCCGATAAACTCATCTTT. The chain has TRDV1 and TRDJ1, with TRDD3 matching 9 bases. TCRdb lists no J gene, so it was determined here by aligning the DNA to germline. Germline V gene data show CDR1 as TSWWSYY and CDR2 as QGS. CDR3 size: 21 residues. V gave up 1 base and J gave up 3 bases; unmatched junction bases: 21.

This clone was seen more than once but under ten times. Translating this DNA gives a protein that differs at residue 3 from the TCRdb one, which belongs to a much larger clone; a read error is likely, and the protein shown is this translation. The rearrangement uses TRDV3 and TRDJ1; 7 bases agree with TRDD2. The germline gives CDR1 TVYSNPD, CDR2 GDNSRS (reference sequence). The CDR3 length is 17 residues. The junction had 15 bases not matched to a gene; V was cut back by 0 bases and J by 2 bases. The CDR3 nucleotides read TGTGCCTTTAGGCTTCCTAGCTCAATACTTGAGACCGATAAACTCATCTTT. Translating it yields CAFRLPSSILETDKLIF.

Regarding this clone: A far larger clone is off by one base, so a read error is likely. Other DNA sequences in the sample encode the same CDR3. The chain links TRDV1 to TRDJ1; 7 nucleotides align to TRDD3. V lost 0 bases, J lost 3 bases, and 28 bases stayed unmatched. Germline V lookup: CDR1 TSWWSYY, CDR2 QGS. The CDR3 consists of 23 residues. The CDR3 DNA reads TGTGCTCTTGGGGAACTGTTTCCATCCACACTTATAATCGGGGGATCTGGATCCGATAAACTCATCTTT. It yields the protein CALGELFPSTLIIGGSGSDKLIF.

Points on this clone: It differs at one base from a far larger clone, so likely a read error. This CDR3 is also generated by other DNA sequences in the sample. J is TRDJ1 and V is TRDV1, with TRDD3 identical over 8 bases. TCRdb supplies no J gene; here it was assigned by aligning the nucleotide sequence to germline. The J segment lost 0 bases and the V segment lost 0 bases, leaving 21 bases of the junction unmatched. This CDR3 spans 22 amino acids. Germline V gives CDR1 TSWWSYY, CDR2 QGS. The CDR3 loop is CALGELRLTFWGKTSYTDKLIF. The CDR3 coding sequence is TGTGCTCTTGGGGAACTAAGACTGACCTTCTGGGGGAAAACTAGTTACACCGATAAACTCATCTTT.

The table lists this clone with many counts. The protein held in TCRdb is that of a much larger clone and does not match this DNA's translation at residue 15, likely because of a read error; the protein shown is translated from the DNA. The J gene is TRDJ1, the V gene TRDV1, with 9 bases matching TRDD3. Here the J gene was assigned by germline matching of the DNA, as TCRdb has none. Germline trimming cut 0 bases from V and 3 bases from J; bases unmatched to any gene: 17. The CDR3 has 20 amino acids. CDR1 and CDR2 from the germline V gene are TSWWSYY and QGS. This chain's CDR3 is CALGELCPHYWGTYADKLIF. Here the CDR3 DNA reads TGTGCTCTTGGGGAACTCTGTCCCCACTACTGGGGGACCTACGCCGATAAACTCATCTTT.

Comment on this clone: Since a far larger clone is one base different, this is likely a read error. The sample has other DNA sequences that encode this CDR3 too. The chain carries TRDV1 and TRDJ1; D is undetermined. In the absence of a J gene in TCRdb, the DNA was matched to germline to assign it here. There are 19 residues in the CDR3. V was trimmed by 4 bases and J by 2 bases, leaving 26 bases between them. Germline V lookup: CDR1 TSWWSYY, CDR2 QGS. CDR3 nucleotides: TGTGCTCTTGGGGGAAGACTTAAAAAGTCCCTCCGGTATACCGATAAACTCATCTTT. This gives the protein CALGGRLKKSLRYTDKLIF.

Note on this clone: The TCRdb protein, from a much larger clone, departs from this DNA's translation at residue 8, likely by read error; the protein shown derives from the DNA. The chain uses TRDV1 and TRDJ1; D gene ambiguous. CDR1 and CDR2 (germline): TSWWSYY, QGS. V lost 9 bases and J lost 11, with 19 bases in between. This CDR3 has 12 amino acids. The CDR3 region is CALFELTEGLIF. The CDR3, as DNA: TGTGCTCTCTTTGAGCTTACTGAGGGTCTCATCTTT.

Notes on this clone: TCRdb's protein, taken from a much larger clone, differs from this DNA's translation at residue 16, likely owing to a read error; the protein displayed comes from the DNA. This rearrangement joins TRDV2 to TRDJ3, with 12 bases aligning to TRDD3. TCRdb offers no J gene call, so here the DNA was matched to germline to obtain one. In germline, CDR1 is GEAIGNYY, CDR2 EKD. This CDR3 has 23 residues. The DNA for the CDR3 is TGTGCCTGTGACACCCCGTCTGTACTGGGGGATACTGGGAGCTCCAGGGACACCCGACAGATGTTTTTC. The encoded protein is CACDTPSVLGDTGSSRDTRQMFF.

This clone was observed many times. This sequence joins TRDV2 and TRDJ3, with D perhaps TRDD3 (6 bases). Germline CDR1 and CDR2: GEAIGNYY and EKD. Trimming shortened V by 0 bases and J by 11 bases, and 22 bases separated the two germline ends. The CDR3 extends over 18 amino acids. The CDR3 nucleotides read TGTGCCTGTGACACCGTACTGGGTTCCTCCCGGGAAGCCCGACAGATGTTTTTC. Translation gives CACDTVLGSSREARQMFF.

A note on this clone: This likely came from a read error, as a far larger clone is one base away. Distinct nucleotide sequences in the sample also encode this CDR3. No J gene was named, though the V gene is TRDV1; the table's D call of TRDD3 was not tested on the DNA. This CDR3 has 21 residues. Germline V gene lookup returns CDR1 TSWWSYY and CDR2 QGS. CDR3 DNA: TGTGCTCTTGGGGAACTTCACCCTACCCCAGATGGGGGATACGACCCCGATAAGCTCATCTTT. It specifies CALGELHPTPDGGYDPDKLIF.

This clone was picked up many times. TCRdb assigns this DNA the protein of a much larger clone, which departs from its translation at residue 12; this likely reflects a read error, and the protein shown comes from translating the DNA. V and J are TRDV1 and TRDJ1; 9 bases match TRDD3. From germline, CDR1 is TSWWSYY and CDR2 QGS. The CDR3 spans 16 residues. J lost 7 bases, V lost 0 bases, and 9 bases had no gene match. The CDR3 coding sequence is TGTGCTCTTGGGGAACTTTCGGCTGGGGGATCCCCTAAACTCATCTTT. This encodes CALGELSAGGSPKLIF.

This clone was detected many times. TCRdb's protein, taken from a much larger clone, differs from this DNA's translation at residue 19, likely owing to a read error; the protein displayed comes from the DNA. The chain employs TRDV3 and TRDJ1; TRDD3 is a possible D gene (6 bases). The CDR3 is 22 amino acids. Germline CDR1 is TVYSNPD and CDR2 is GDNSRS (reference sequence). Here the CDR3 reads CAFREGRFSPFWGPGRTDRLIF. CDR3 nucleotides: TGTGCCTTTCGTGAAGGGCGCTTCTCCCCTTTCTGGGGTCCAGGGAGAACCGATAGACTCATCTTT.

This clone was seen repeatedly, ten times or more. The protein TCRdb lists belongs to a much larger clone and differs from this DNA's translation at residue 17, which points to a read error; the protein shown is made from the DNA. The chain has TRDV1 and TRDJ1, with 11 bases fitting TRDD3. The J gene, left out of TCRdb, was set here by checking the DNA against germline. J gave up 1 base and V 0 bases, and 22 bases lay outside the gene matches. From germline, CDR1 is TSWWSYY and CDR2 QGS. CDR3 length: 23 amino acids. CDR3 in DNA: TGTGCTCTTGGGGAACTCTTTCCTACGAGGACCCTAAACTGGGGGATAGGCACCGATAAACTCATCTTT. This gives the protein CALGELFPTRTLNWGIGTDKLIF.

About this clone: TCRdb's entry gives the protein of a much larger clone, which mismatches this DNA's translation at residue 14, likely from a read error; the protein reported here is translated from the DNA. J is TRDJ1 and V is TRDV1, with 11 positions matching TRDD3. TCRdb is silent on the J gene; assignment here came from matching the DNA to germline. The CDR3 sequence is 19 residues long. V was clipped by 1 base and J by 3 bases; unmatched bases: 13. Per the germline V gene, CDR1 is TSWWSYY and CDR2 is QGS. Written as DNA, the CDR3 is TGTGCTCTTGGGGAACGCCCCCTGGGGGATACTGTATACCCCGATAAACTCATCTTT. It specifies CALGERPLGDTVYPDKLIF.

The sample holds many counts of this clone. A read error likely explains why the TCRdb protein, taken from a much larger clone, differs from this DNA's translation at residue 12; the protein shown is translated from the DNA. The chain combines TRDV1 with TRDJ1, with 10 positions matching TRDD3. This CDR3 comprises 17 residues. Germline V gives CDR1 TSWWSYY, CDR2 QGS. Germline trimming cut 2 bases from V and 2 bases from J; bases unmatched to any gene: 8. Here the CDR3 reads CALGEAVYWGMTDKLIF. The CDR3 nucleotides read TGTGCTCTTGGGGAAGCTGTGTACTGGGGGATGACCGATAAACTCATCTTT.